This T cell receptor beta chain was recovered during a study of beta chain features in type 1 diabetes. The germline V gene has CDR1 KGHSH and CDR2 LQKENI. The CDR3 is 15 amino acids. V was shortened by 6 bases and J by 1 base, with 16 bases between the two germline ends. The authors reverse transcribed all of the isolated RNA, so sequencing captured expressed TCRB transcripts. Data came from immunoSEQ multiplex PCR; TCRdb stores just in-frame clones and leaves some out. The table has approximately 270,000 clones, approximately 15% seen once. A word on this clone: Antigen: not known.

A heparinised blood draw that averaged approximately 110 mL was obtained once from each donor. Findings and caveats of the study: Patients showed naive, central memory and Treg TCRB repertoires that appeared more similar than those of healthy donors. Type 1 diabetes patients had moderately but significantly shorter TCRB CDR3s in all four CD4+ subsets. PCR might favor shorter templates, equally in patients and controls.

The genes are TRBV18 and TRBJ2-7, with unresolved D. Sample: naive CD4+ T cells from blood. The sequence came from a man aged 25-45 years with type 1 diabetes. Here the CDR3 reads CASSLRDPGSYEQYF. The CDR3 DNA reads as TGTGCCAGCTCGCTCCGCGATCCGGGTTCCTACGAGCAGTACTTC.